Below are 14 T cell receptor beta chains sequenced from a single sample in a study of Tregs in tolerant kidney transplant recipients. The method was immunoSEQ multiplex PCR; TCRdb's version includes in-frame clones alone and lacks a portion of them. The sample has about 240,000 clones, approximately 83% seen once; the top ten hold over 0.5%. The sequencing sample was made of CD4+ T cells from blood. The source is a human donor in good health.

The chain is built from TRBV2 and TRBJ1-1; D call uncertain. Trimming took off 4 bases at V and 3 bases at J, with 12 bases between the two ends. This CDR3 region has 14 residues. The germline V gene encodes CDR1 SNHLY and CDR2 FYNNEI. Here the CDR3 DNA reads TGTGCCAGCAGTGTCAAAGGGAAGGACACTGAAGCTTTCTTT. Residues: CASSVKGKDTEAFF.

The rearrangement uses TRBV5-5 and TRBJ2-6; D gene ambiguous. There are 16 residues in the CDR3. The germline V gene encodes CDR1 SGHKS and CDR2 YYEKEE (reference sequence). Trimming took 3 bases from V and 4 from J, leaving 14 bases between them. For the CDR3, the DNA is TGTGCCAGCAGCTCTCTCCCGGGTCTGGGGGCCAACGTCCTGACTTTC. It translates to CASSSLPGLGANVLTF.

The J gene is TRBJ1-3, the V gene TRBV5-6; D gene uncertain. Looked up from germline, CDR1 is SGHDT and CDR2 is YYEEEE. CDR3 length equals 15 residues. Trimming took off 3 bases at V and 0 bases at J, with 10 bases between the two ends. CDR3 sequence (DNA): TGTGCCAGCAGCTCCAGAGTGGGCTCTGGAAACACCATATATTTT. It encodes CASSSRVGSGNTIYF.

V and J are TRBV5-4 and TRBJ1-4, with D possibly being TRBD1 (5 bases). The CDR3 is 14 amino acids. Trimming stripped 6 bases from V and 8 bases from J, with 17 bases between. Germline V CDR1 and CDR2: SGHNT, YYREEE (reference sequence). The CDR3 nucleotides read TGTGCCAGCACCTCCGATCCGGGGGGGGAAAAACTGTTTTTT. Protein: CASTSDPGGEKLFF.

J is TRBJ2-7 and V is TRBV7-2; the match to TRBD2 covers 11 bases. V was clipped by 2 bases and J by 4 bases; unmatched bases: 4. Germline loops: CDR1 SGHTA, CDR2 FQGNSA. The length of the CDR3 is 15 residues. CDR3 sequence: CASSLWGTSGYEQYF. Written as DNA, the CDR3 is TGTGCCAGCAGCTTATGGGGGACTAGCGGTTACGAGCAGTACTTC.

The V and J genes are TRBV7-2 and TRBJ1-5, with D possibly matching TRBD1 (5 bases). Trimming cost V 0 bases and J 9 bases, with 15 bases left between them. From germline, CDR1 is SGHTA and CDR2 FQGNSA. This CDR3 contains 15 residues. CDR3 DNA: TGTACCAGCAGCTTAGCCGGGACTCAAAAGGCGCCCCAGCATTTT. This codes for CTSSLAGTQKAPQHF.

As DNA, the CDR3 is TGTGCCAGCAGCTCCCAGGGGGGAGGTGAAAAACTGTTTTTT. It codes for CASSSQGGGEKLFF. This chain uses TRBV5-5 with TRBJ1-4; 7 positions match TRBD1. The germline gives CDR1 SGHKS, CDR2 YYEKEE (reference sequence). This CDR3 is built from 14 residues. The V gene end was trimmed by 3 bases and the J gene end by 7 bases; junction bases not matched to a gene: 6.

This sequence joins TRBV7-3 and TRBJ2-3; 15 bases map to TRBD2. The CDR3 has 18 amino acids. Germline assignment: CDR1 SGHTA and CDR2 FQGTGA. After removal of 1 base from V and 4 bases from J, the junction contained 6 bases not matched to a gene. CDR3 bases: TGTGCCAGCAGCTTAAAGCGGCGGACTAGCGGGGGGGCAGATACGCAGTATTTT. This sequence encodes CASSLKRRTSGGADTQYF. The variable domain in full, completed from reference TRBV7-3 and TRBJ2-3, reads GAGVSQTPSNKVTEKGKYVELRCDPISGHTALYWYRQSLGQGPEFLIYFQGTGAADDSGLPNDRFFAVRPEGSVSTLKIQRTERGDSAVYLCASSLKRRTSGGADTQYFGPGTRLTVL.

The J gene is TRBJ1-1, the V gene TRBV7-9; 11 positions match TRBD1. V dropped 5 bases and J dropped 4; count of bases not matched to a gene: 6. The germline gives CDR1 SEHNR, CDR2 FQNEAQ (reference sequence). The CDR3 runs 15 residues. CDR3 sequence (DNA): TGTGCCAGCAGCGACCGGGACAGGGGGATCACTGAAGCTTTCTTT. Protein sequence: CASSDRDRGITEAFF.

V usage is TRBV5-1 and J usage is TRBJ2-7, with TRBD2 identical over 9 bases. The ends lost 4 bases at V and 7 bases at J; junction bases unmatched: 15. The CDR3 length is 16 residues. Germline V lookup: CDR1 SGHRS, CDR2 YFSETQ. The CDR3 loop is CASSPQEGLAVWEQYF. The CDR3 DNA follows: TGCGCCAGCAGCCCGCAGGAGGGACTAGCTGTGTGGGAGCAGTACTTC.

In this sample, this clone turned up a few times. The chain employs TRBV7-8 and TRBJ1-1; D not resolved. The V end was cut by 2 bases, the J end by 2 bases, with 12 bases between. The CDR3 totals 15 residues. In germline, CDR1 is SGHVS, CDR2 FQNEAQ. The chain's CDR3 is CASSLSWGSNTEAFF. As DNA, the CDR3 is TGTGCCAGCAGCTTAAGTTGGGGATCTAACACTGAAGCTTTCTTT.

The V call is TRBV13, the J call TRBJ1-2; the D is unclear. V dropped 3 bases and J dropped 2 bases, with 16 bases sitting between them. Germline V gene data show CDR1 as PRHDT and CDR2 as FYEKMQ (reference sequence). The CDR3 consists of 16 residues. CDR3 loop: CASSLLPFKGNYGYTF. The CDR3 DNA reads TGTGCCAGCAGCTTGCTTCCCTTTAAGGGAAACTATGGCTACACCTTC.

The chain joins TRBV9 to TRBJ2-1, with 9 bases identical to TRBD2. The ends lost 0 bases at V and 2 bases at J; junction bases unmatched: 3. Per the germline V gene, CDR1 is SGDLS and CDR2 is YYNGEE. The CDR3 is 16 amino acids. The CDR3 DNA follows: TGTGCCAGCAGCGTAGTTAGCGGGAGCCCCTACAATGAGCAGTTCTTC. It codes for CASSVVSGSPYNEQFF.

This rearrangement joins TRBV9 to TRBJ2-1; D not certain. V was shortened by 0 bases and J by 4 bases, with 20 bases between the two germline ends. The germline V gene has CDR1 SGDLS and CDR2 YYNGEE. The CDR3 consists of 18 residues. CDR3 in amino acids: CASSVGSRIEPLYNEQFF. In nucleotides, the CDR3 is TGTGCCAGCAGCGTAGGCAGTCGGATCGAACCCCTATACAATGAGCAGTTCTTC.